The 26 T cell receptor beta chains below all came from one sample that was sequenced in a study of human thymus T cells. Sequencing used immunoSEQ multiplex PCR; TCRdb keeps in-frame clones, though not all of them. The sample has 120,000 or so clones, about 93% seen once. Thymus tissue for the work was resected from patients undergoing corrective heart surgery. The sample consisted of thymus tissue. Receptor source: a boy under three years old with a congenital heart defect but otherwise immunologically healthy.

The gene calls are TRBV19 and TRBJ2-3, with D perhaps being TRBD1 or TRBD2 (5 bases each). The CDR3 runs to 15 residues. The V gene's germline CDR1 is LNHDA and CDR2 SQIVND (reference sequence). V was clipped by 4 bases and J by 3 bases, with 14 bases between them. CDR3 residues: CASSNGRERTDTQYF. CDR3 sequence (DNA): TGTGCCAGTAGTAACGGCAGGGAGAGAACAGATACGCAGTATTTT. Complete variable domain (other parts from reference TRBV19 and TRBJ2-3): DGGITQSPKYLFRKEGQNVTLSCEQNLNHDAMYWYRQDPGQGLRLIYYSQIVNDFQKGDIAEGYSVSREKKESFPLTVTSAQKNPTAFYLCASSNGRERTDTQYFGPGTRLTVL.

In this sample, this clone turned up once. CDR3 region: CASSPTGAETQYF. The DNA of the CDR3 is TGTGCCAGCAGTCCAACTGGGGCAGAGACCCAGTACTTC. The chain uses TRBV28 and TRBJ2-5; a weak D match, TRBD1 (5 bases). Trimming removed 5 bases from V and 4 bases from J, with 11 bases in between. The CDR3 totals 13 residues. Germline V gene sequence: CDR1 MDHEN, CDR2 SYDVKM.

This clone appeared once. The chain recombines TRBV5-4 with TRBJ1-1, with TRBD1 matching over 7 bases. Trimming removed 0 bases from V and 6 bases from J; junction bases left unmatched: 11. Germline values: CDR1 SGHNT, CDR2 YYREEE (reference sequence). CDR3 length equals 16 residues. CDR3 in amino acids: CASSLGTGDFEAEAFF. CDR3 coding DNA: TGTGCCAGCAGCTTGGGGACAGGAGATTTTGAGGCTGAAGCTTTCTTT.

This rearrangement joins TRBV6-1 to TRBJ1-2, with TRBD1 identical over 7 bases. The CDR3 has 16 residues. CDR1 and CDR2 from the germline V gene are MNHNS and SASEGT. The J segment lost 4 bases and the V segment lost 4 bases, leaving 12 bases of the junction unmatched. CDR3 region: CASSAEQGPPFYGYTF. The CDR3 region has the DNA TGTGCCAGCAGTGCGGAACAGGGGCCTCCCTTCTATGGCTACACCTTC.

V usage is TRBV14 and J usage is TRBJ1-1; possibly TRBD1 for D (6 bases). The CDR3 contains 17 residues. Trimming stripped 1 base from V and 1 base from J, with 16 bases between. Germline V gives CDR1 SGHDN, CDR2 FVKESK. In nucleotides, the CDR3 is TGTGCCAGCAGCCAAGGATCAGGGGCCGGGAGGAACACTGAAGCTTTCTTT. It is translated as CASSQGSGAGRNTEAFF. Variable domain in full (rest from reference TRBV14 and TRBJ1-1): EAGVTQFPSHSVIEKGQTVTLRCDPISGHDNLYWYRRVMGKEIKFLLHFVKESKQDESGMPNNRFLAERTGGTYSTLKVQPAELEDSGVYFCASSQGSGAGRNTEAFFGQGTRLTVV.

The chain uses TRBV7-8 and TRBJ1-1; D ambiguous. Trimming left V 2 bases short and J 8 bases short, with 30 bases between. CDR3 length equals 19 residues. Germline CDR1 is SGHVS and CDR2 is FQNEAQ. In DNA form, the CDR3 reads TGTGCCAGCAGCTTAAAATCAGCTCCCTCGGCCCTCTTTCTCGTCGAAGCTTTCTTT. This gives the protein CASSLKSAPSALFLVEAFF.

The chain carries TRBV25-1 and TRBJ1-1; TRBD1 agrees at 7 bases. The CDR3 totals 12 residues. The J segment lost 4 bases and the V segment lost 6 bases, leaving 2 bases of the junction unmatched. Germline CDR1 is MGHDK and CDR2 is SYGVNS. The CDR3: CASRTGPTEAFF. CDR3 nucleotides: TGTGCCAGCAGGACAGGGCCCACTGAAGCTTTCTTT.

The V gene is TRBV27, the J gene TRBJ2-5; D may match TRBD1 or TRBD2 (5 bases each). Trimming shortened V by 5 bases and J by 3 bases, and 16 bases separated the two germline ends. CDR1 and CDR2 from the germline V gene are MNHEY and SMNVEV (reference sequence). The CDR3 is 15 residues long. CDR3 nucleotide sequence: TGTGCCAGCAGTGCCCGGGGACCATTTGAAGAGACCCAGTACTTC. Translation: CASSARGPFEETQYF.

This rearrangement joins TRBV28 to TRBJ1-4; 7 bases are shared with TRBD1. The germline V gene encodes CDR1 MDHEN and CDR2 SYDVKM. The CDR3 has 16 amino acids. J gave up 0 bases and V 5 bases, and 6 bases lay outside the gene matches. The CDR3 bases are TGTGCCAGCAGTACCGGGACAGACCCAACTAATGAAAAACTGTTTTTT. Amino acids: CASSTGTDPTNEKLFF. The full variable domain, in which reference TRBV28 and TRBJ1-4 provide the parts outside the CDR3, is DVKVTQSSRYLVKRTGEKVFLECVQDMDHENMFWYRQDPGLGLRLIYFSYDVKMKEKGDIPEGYSVSREKKERFSLILESASTNQTSMYLCASSTGTDPTNEKLFFGSGTQLSVL.

The rearrangement links TRBV4-3 to TRBJ2-5, with 8 bases aligning to TRBD2. V was pared by 0 bases and J by 7 bases, with 10 bases of the junction left unmatched. This CDR3 has 16 residues. CDR1 and CDR2 from the germline V gene are LGHNA and YSLEER. The CDR3 nucleotides are TGCGCCAGCAGCCAAGAAGACGGGGGGGAGGTTGGGACCCAGTACTTC. Its protein is CASSQEDGGEVGTQYF.

The chain combines TRBV4-3 with TRBJ1-1; perhaps TRBD1 as D (5 bases). Germline values: CDR1 LGHNA, CDR2 YSLEER. This CDR3 comprises 15 residues. Trimming took 3 bases from V and 0 from J, leaving 11 bases between them. Here the CDR3 reads CASSQTVSMNTEAFF. CDR3 DNA sequence: TGCGCCAGCAGCCAGACAGTCTCCATGAACACTGAAGCTTTCTTT.

The chain is built from TRBV11-1 and TRBJ2-2; D unresolved. Trimming shortened V by 0 bases and J by 3 bases, and 8 bases separated the two germline ends. CDR3 length equals 15 residues. CDR1 and CDR2 from the germline V gene are SGHAT and FQDESV (reference sequence). The CDR3 bases are TGTGCCAGCAGCTTAGCGGGCGACTACACCGGGGAGCTGTTTTTT. Protein: CASSLAGDYTGELFF.

The V call is TRBV6-5, the J call TRBJ2-2; D unresolved. V was trimmed by 7 bases and J by 7 bases, leaving 7 bases between them. The CDR3 consists of 11 residues. Germline V gives CDR1 MNHEY, CDR2 SVGAGI. As DNA, the CDR3 is TGTGCCAGCAAGGGTCTCGGGGAGCTGTTTTTT. It encodes CASKGLGELFF.

This clone was observed a single time. The chain recombines TRBV5-4 with TRBJ2-5; 12 bases agree with TRBD2. J lost 1 base, V lost 3 bases, and 7 bases had no gene match. This CDR3 has 17 residues. Germline CDR1 SGHNT, CDR2 YYREEE (reference sequence). The CDR3 DNA reads TGTGCCAGCAGCTCAACTACGGGACTAGCGGGCCAAGAGACCCAGTACTTC. Translating gives CASSSTTGLAGQETQYF.

The chain couples TRBV9 to TRBJ2-4; tentatively, D is TRBD1 (5 bases). Trimming took 0 bases from V and 3 from J, leaving 7 bases between them. This CDR3 spans 14 amino acids. Germline-derived CDR1 and CDR2 are SGDLS and YYNGEE. In DNA, the CDR3 is TGTGCCAGCAGCGTAGACCAGGGCAAAAACATTCAGTACTTC. Amino acids: CASSVDQGKNIQYF.

The chain combines TRBV27 with TRBJ2-2; D unclear. Per germline, CDR1 MNHEY and CDR2 SMNVEV (reference sequence). The germline V and J ends were trimmed by 4 bases and 5 bases, with 14 bases remaining between them. The CDR3 runs 15 residues. The CDR3 region has the DNA TGTGCCAGCAGTTATGGCCAAGAGGCGACCGGGGAGCTGTTTTTT. Encoded protein: CASSYGQEATGELFF.

The chain is built from TRBV7-6 and TRBJ2-6, with TRBD1 matching over 7 bases. The CDR3 length is 19 residues. The V gene's germline CDR1 is SGHVS and CDR2 FNYEAQ. With 5 bases clipped from V and 0 bases from J, the junction kept 13 bases outside the gene matches. In nucleotides, the CDR3 is TGTGCCAGCAGCCACATGACAGGGTTCCCTCTCTCTGGGGCCAACGTCCTGACTTTC. Residues: CASSHMTGFPLSGANVLTF.

The V and J genes are TRBV28 and TRBJ1-2; D uncertain. V lost 8 bases and J lost 11, with 24 bases in between. This CDR3 is 14 amino acids long. Germline CDR1 reads MDHEN; CDR2 reads SYDVKM. CDR3 residues: CASVGIRILTEYTF. The CDR3 bases are TGTGCCAGCGTTGGGATAAGGATCCTGACCGAATACACCTTC.

This chain uses TRBV10-3 with TRBJ2-3; D is perhaps TRBD1 or TRBD2 (6 bases each). This CDR3 is 17 amino acids long. Germline values: CDR1 ENHRY, CDR2 SYGVKD. Deletions cut 3 bases from V and 1 base from J, with 17 bases between. CDR3 region: CAISDYRGPRGTDTQYF. The DNA for the CDR3 is TGTGCCATCAGTGATTACCGGGGGCCGAGGGGCACAGATACGCAGTATTTT.

The CDR3: CASSTQGARGYEQYF. CDR3 DNA: TGTGCCAGCAGCACACAGGGGGCGCGAGGCTACGAGCAGTACTTC. The rearrangement uses TRBV13 and TRBJ2-7, with 9 bases lining up with TRBD1. Losses at the gene ends were 5 bases for V and 3 bases for J; bases not matched to a gene: 8. Germline assignment: CDR1 PRHDT and CDR2 FYEKMQ (reference sequence). The CDR3 runs to 15 residues.

CDR3 region: CASSHNSGIPYEQYF. The CDR3 nucleotides read TGCGCCAGCAGCCATAATAGCGGTATCCCCTACGAGCAGTACTTC. The chain uses TRBV4-3 and TRBJ2-7; TRBD2 is a possible D gene (6 bases). V lost 3 bases and J lost 2, with 14 bases in between. The CDR3 consists of 15 residues. CDR1 LGHNA and CDR2 YSLEER come from the germline V gene.

The chain recombines TRBV7-2 with TRBJ2-7; 8 bases align to TRBD2. V dropped 5 bases and J dropped 7; count of bases not matched to a gene: 16. This CDR3 comprises 16 residues. The germline CDR1 and CDR2 sequences are SGHTA and FQGNSA. This CDR3 is CASSPPGGDGVGEQYF. CDR3 bases: TGTGCCAGCAGCCCCCCCGGGGGGGATGGGGTAGGGGAGCAGTACTTC. Complete variable domain (other parts from reference TRBV7-2 and TRBJ2-7): GAGVSQSPSNKVTEKGKDVELRCDPISGHTALYWYRQSLGQGLEFLIYFQGNSAPDKSGLPSDRFSAERTGGSVSTLTIQRTQQEDSAVYLCASSPPGGDGVGEQYFGPGTRLTVT.

The rearrangement uses TRBV27 and TRBJ1-1; D is undetermined. This CDR3 has 20 amino acids. Per germline, CDR1 MNHEY and CDR2 SMNVEV (reference sequence). V lost 3 bases and J lost 1, with 27 bases in between. CDR3 residues: CASSFLAPQSWGMTNTEAFF. DNA of the CDR3: TGTGCCAGCAGTTTCCTCGCCCCCCAGTCCTGGGGTATGACGAACACTGAAGCTTTCTTT.

The chain links TRBV27 to TRBJ2-7; D may match TRBD1 or TRBD2 (5 bases each). CDR3 length equals 15 residues. Between the trimmed V and J ends, which lost 3 bases and 3 bases, there was a span of 15 bases. CDR1 is MNHEY and CDR2 is SMNVEV in the germline V gene (reference sequence). The CDR3 loop is CASSFIPPGSYEQYF. The CDR3 nucleotides are TGTGCCAGCAGTTTTATCCCCCCAGGGAGCTACGAGCAGTACTTC.

V and J are TRBV7-2 and TRBJ2-1; 12 bases are shared with TRBD2. This CDR3 contains 17 residues. The junction had 7 bases not matched to a gene; V was cut back by 0 bases and J by 7 bases. CDR1 SGHTA and CDR2 FQGNSA come from the germline V gene. The CDR3 DNA reads TGTGCCAGCAGCTTAGCGGCTAGCGGGGGGGCGAGAAATGAGCAGTTCTTC. It encodes CASSLAASGGARNEQFF.

The CDR3 nucleotides read TGTGCCAGCAGTGAAGCGGGGGTTCGCGAGCAGTACTTC. Encoded protein: CASSEAGVREQYF. The chain combines TRBV2 with TRBJ2-7; tentatively, D is TRBD1 or TRBD2 (5 bases each). The length of the CDR3 is 13 residues. The germline V gene encodes CDR1 SNHLY and CDR2 FYNNEI. V was clipped by 0 bases and J by 6 bases, with 9 bases between them.